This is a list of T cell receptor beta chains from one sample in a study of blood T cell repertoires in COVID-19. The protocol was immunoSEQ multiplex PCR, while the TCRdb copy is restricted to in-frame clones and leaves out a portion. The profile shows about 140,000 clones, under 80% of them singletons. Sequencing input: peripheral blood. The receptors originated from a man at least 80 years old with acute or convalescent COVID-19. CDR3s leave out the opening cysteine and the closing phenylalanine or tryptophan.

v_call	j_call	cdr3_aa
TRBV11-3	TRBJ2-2	ASSLRGTGELF
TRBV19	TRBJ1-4	ASSTSGGNEKLF
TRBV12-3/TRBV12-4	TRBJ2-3	ASMDSPTDTQY
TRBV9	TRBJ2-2	ASALGGELF
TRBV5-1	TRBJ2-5	ASSLGGGGQETQY
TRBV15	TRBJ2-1	ATSRGRRGAYNEQF
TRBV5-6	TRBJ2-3	ASSLLGQGGKGTQY
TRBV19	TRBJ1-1	ASNLRVGTEAF
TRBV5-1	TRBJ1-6	ASRAGGYDNSPLH
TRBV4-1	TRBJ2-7	ASSPGSLAYEQY
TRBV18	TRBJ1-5	ASSPDRDQPQH
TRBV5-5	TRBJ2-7	ASSETGYEQY
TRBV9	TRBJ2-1	ASSVGAGDNEQF
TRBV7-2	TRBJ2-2	ASSLEDSRSGELF
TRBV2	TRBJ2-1	ASSTNMGGKDEQF
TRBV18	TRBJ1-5	ASSPKGGFSNQPQH
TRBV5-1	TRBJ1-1	ASSATTGGTEAF
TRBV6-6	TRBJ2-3	ASTPQMTTQY
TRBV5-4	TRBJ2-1	ASSLWGLAGSANEQF
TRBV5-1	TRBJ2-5	ASSLGLAGVQETQY
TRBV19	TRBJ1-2	ASLGKGLNYGYT
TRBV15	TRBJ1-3	ATSRTIGAPGNTIY
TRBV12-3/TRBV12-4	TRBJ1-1	ASTKNLNTEAF
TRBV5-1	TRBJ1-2	ASSPSPQGPYGYT
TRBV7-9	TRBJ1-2	ASSPAGTGGHGYT
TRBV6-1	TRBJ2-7	ASSAEGARGPYEQY
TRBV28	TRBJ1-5	ASSPAGSNQPQH
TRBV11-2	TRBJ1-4	ASSLYQGAREKLF
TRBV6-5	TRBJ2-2	ASSYLRTGTGELF
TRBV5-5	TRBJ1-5	ASSLAVGEDQPQH
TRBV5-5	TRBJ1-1	ASSLLPGTSEAF
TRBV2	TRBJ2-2	ASSLGDTGELF
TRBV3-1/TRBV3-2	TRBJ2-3	ASSLIERGKDTQY
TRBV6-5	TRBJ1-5	ASRAGSNQPQH
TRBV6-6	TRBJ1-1	ASSYHQGTEAF
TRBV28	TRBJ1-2	ASSSTLRDRDGYT
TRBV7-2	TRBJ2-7	ASSFSSGGAYEQY
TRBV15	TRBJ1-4	ATSLQTATNEKLF
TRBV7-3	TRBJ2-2	ASSLARTGELF
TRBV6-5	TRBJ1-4	ASSFYGTGREKLF
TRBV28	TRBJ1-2	ASSYRDYGYT
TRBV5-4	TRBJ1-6	ASSWDKFNSPLH
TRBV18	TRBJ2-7	ASSDRSPREQY
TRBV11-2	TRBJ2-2	ASSLGTGGHGELF
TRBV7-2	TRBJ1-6	ASTPGGSYNSPLH
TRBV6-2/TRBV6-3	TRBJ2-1	ASSPRGSYNEQF
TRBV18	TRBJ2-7	ASIGQGQAYEQY
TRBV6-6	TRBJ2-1	ASRPWGESSYNEQF